What follows describes a single T cell receptor (beta chain). The data derive from a study of Ad26.COV2.S vaccination and SARS-CoV-2 variants. Overall study: The study gave Ad26.COV2.S intramuscularly, once or twice 56 days apart.

Libraries were prepared by immunoSEQ multiplex PCR; TCRdb keeps only in-frame clonotypes and omits some of them. Seen here are 350,000 to 400,000 clones, 75% to 90% observed once, and the top ten hold 3.5%. Documented treatment: around 19 received Ad26.COV2.S at low or high dose, single or two shots; a few received placebo; per-sample allocation not given. At day 63 after the first vaccine or placebo injection, samples were drawn. In the vaccine, an Ad26 vector expressed the SARS-CoV-2 spike of the Wuhan strain. This CDR3 has 14 amino acids. CDR1 and CDR2 (germline): LNHDA, SQIVND (reference sequence). Trimming took 5 bases from V and 4 from J, leaving 14 bases between them.

The rearrangement uses TRBV19 and TRBJ1-2, with D maybe TRBD1 (6 bases). Sequenced here: peripheral blood, sampled in a trial of Ad26.COV2.S vaccine versus placebo. The receptor comes from a person aged 18-65 years who received the Ad26.COV2.S COVID-19 vaccine or a placebo. The CDR3: CASSFTGNGYGYTF. The CDR3 region has the DNA TGTGCCAGTAGTTTTACAGGGAATGGCTATGGCTACACCTTC.